This entry lists 13 T cell receptor beta chains sequenced from one sample in a study of blood T cell repertoires in COVID-19. Only in-frame clones appear in the TCRdb table, and some are missing; sequencing was by immunoSEQ multiplex PCR. Among about 150,000 clones listed, 84% were seen once. Sequenced material: peripheral blood. The receptors shown here come from a woman aged 45-60 years with acute or convalescent COVID-19.

The chain joins TRBV5-1 to TRBJ2-5, with D uncertain. V shed 0 bases and J shed 1 base, with 10 bases lying between them. This CDR3 is 15 amino acids long. Germline CDR1 SGHRS, CDR2 YFSETQ. CDR3 protein: CASSLGSPLQETQYF. CDR3 coding DNA: TGCGCCAGCAGCTTGGGTAGCCCCCTCCAAGAGACCCAGTACTTC.

Turning to this clone: This specimen includes other DNA sequences encoding the same CDR3. The chain links TRBV2 to TRBJ2-3, with D tentatively TRBD1 (6 bases). V lost 2 bases and J lost 2, with 14 bases in between. This CDR3 has 16 residues. The germline V gene encodes CDR1 SNHLY and CDR2 FYNNEI. CDR3 residues: CASSERGYRDTDTQYF. The CDR3 DNA reads as TGTGCCAGCAGTGAAAGAGGGTACAGGGACACAGATACGCAGTATTTT.

The chain links TRBV6-5 to TRBJ2-1, with 8 bases aligning to TRBD2. The CDR3 sequence is 15 residues long. Per germline, CDR1 MNHEY and CDR2 SVGAGI. V was clipped by 4 bases and J by 2 bases; unmatched bases: 4. The CDR3 DNA reads TGTGCCAGCAGTTCTAGCGGGCGGGCCTACAATGAGCAGTTCTTC. Translated, it gives CASSSSGRAYNEQFF.

The V call is TRBV18, the J call TRBJ2-1; D remains ambiguous. Between the trimmed V and J ends, which lost 3 bases and 4 bases, there was a span of 7 bases. Looked up from germline, CDR1 is KGHSH and CDR2 is LQKENI. This CDR3 is 13 amino acids long. The DNA of the CDR3 is TGTGCCAGCTCACCCGGAGTTTACAATGAGCAGTTCTTC. Its translation: CASSPGVYNEQFF.

The J gene is TRBJ1-5, the V gene TRBV5-6; 9 positions match TRBD1. The CDR3 covers 19 residues. The V and J ends lost 5 bases and 1 base, in that order; junction bases with no gene match: 16. CDR1 is SGHDT and CDR2 is YYEEEE in the germline V gene. This chain's CDR3 is CASSPVRDRENESNQPQHF. The DNA for the CDR3 is TGTGCCAGCAGTCCTGTCCGGGACAGGGAGAACGAGAGCAATCAGCCCCAGCATTTT. Supplemented by reference TRBV5-6 and TRBJ1-5, the full variable domain reads DAGVTQSPTHLIKTRGQQVTLRCSPKSGHDTVSWYQQALGQGPQFIFQYYEEEERQRGNFPDRFSGHQFPNYSSELNVNALLLGDSALYLCASSPVRDRENESNQPQHFGDGTRLSIL.

This chain joins TRBV5-5 and TRBJ2-5; D ambiguous. V lost 3 bases, J lost 1 base, and 13 bases lay in between. This CDR3 is 15 amino acids long. Germline V CDR1 and CDR2: SGHKS, YYEKEE (reference sequence). The CDR3 is CASSSEQRRQETQYF. Written as DNA, the CDR3 is TGTGCCAGCAGCTCGGAACAGAGACGCCAAGAGACCCAGTACTTC.

This clone was observed a few times. The gene calls are TRBV5-1 and TRBJ2-3, with 9 bases that match TRBD2. Unmatched junction bases numbered 2, after V lost 5 bases and J lost 1 base. The length of the CDR3 is 14 residues. The germline V gene has CDR1 SGHRS and CDR2 YFSETQ. Here the CDR3 DNA reads TGCGCCAGCAGGATAGCGGGGGGCACAGATACGCAGTATTTT. Translated, it gives CASRIAGGTDTQYF.

This clone was picked up a small number of times. The chain combines TRBV15 with TRBJ1-4; 8 bases are a match to TRBD1. There are 15 residues in the CDR3. Germline V gene data show CDR1 as LNHNV and CDR2 as YYDKDF (reference sequence). The V and J ends lost 3 bases and 5 bases, in that order; junction bases with no gene match: 5. The CDR3, as DNA: TGTGCCACCAGCAGGCGGACAGGGCAAAATGAAAAACTGTTTTTT. Its translation: CATSRRTGQNEKLFF.

This clone was recorded only once. J is TRBJ2-3 and V is TRBV7-2; 12 nucleotides align to TRBD2. The V gene end was trimmed by 1 base and the J gene end by 7 bases; junction bases not matched to a gene: 6. Germline V gene sequence: CDR1 SGHTA, CDR2 FQGNSA. The CDR3 has 16 amino acids. The CDR3 sequence is CASSLVATSGSNTQYF. The CDR3 bases are TGTGCCAGCAGCTTAGTGGCGACTAGCGGGAGTAATACGCAGTATTTT.

The V call is TRBV5-4, the J call TRBJ1-6; D remains unclear. The CDR3 has 16 amino acids. Germline-derived CDR1 and CDR2 are SGHNT and YYREEE (reference sequence). The germline V and J ends were trimmed by 0 bases and 0 bases, with 7 bases remaining between them. In DNA form, the CDR3 reads TGTGCCAGCAGCTTGGGAGGGAGCTCCTATAATTCACCCCTCCACTTT. Protein sequence: CASSLGGSSYNSPLHF.

The chain combines TRBV18 with TRBJ2-1, with TRBD2 matching 9 bases. V was pared by 5 bases and J by 4 bases, with 6 bases of the junction left unmatched. Germline loops: CDR1 KGHSH, CDR2 LQKENI. This CDR3 comprises 15 residues. CDR3 DNA: TGTGCCAGCTCAGCAGCGGGAGGTCTTTACAATGAGCAGTTCTTC. It encodes CASSAAGGLYNEQFF.

V is TRBV7-9 and J is TRBJ2-3; a possible D gene is TRBD2 (5 bases). The V gene's germline CDR1 is SEHNR and CDR2 FQNEAQ (reference sequence). V was trimmed by 5 bases and J by 2 bases, leaving 8 bases between them. The CDR3 extends over 13 amino acids. The CDR3 coding sequence is TGTGCCAGCAGCCGAGGGCACACAGATACGCAGTATTTT. Protein product: CASSRGHTDTQYF.

The chain joins TRBV6-6 to TRBJ1-2; D remains ambiguous. Germline CDR1 and CDR2: MNHNY and SVGAGI (reference sequence). CDR3 length: 13 amino acids. V lost 7 bases to trimming and J lost 8 bases, with 17 bases between them. The CDR3 protein is CASILKSELGYTF. CDR3 in DNA: TGTGCCAGCATCCTAAAGTCCGAGCTCGGCTACACCTTC.